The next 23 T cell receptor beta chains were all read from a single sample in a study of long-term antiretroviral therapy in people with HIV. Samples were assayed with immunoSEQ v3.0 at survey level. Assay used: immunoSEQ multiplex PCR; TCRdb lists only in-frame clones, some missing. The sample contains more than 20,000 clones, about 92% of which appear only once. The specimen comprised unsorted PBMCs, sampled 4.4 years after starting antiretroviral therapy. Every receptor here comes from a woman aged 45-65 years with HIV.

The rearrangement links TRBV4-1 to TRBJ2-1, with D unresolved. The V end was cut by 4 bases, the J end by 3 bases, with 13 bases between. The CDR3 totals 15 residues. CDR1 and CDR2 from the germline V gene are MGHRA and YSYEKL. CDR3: CASSRSHPSYNEQFF. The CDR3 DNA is TGCGCCAGCAGCCGCTCTCACCCAAGCTACAATGAGCAGTTCTTC.

CDR3 region: CATSRDGTGTYGYTF. CDR3 coding DNA: TGTGCCACCAGCAGAGATGGTACAGGGACCTATGGCTACACCTTC. The genes are TRBV15 and TRBJ1-2; maybe TRBD1 (6 bases). The CDR3 is 15 residues long. V lost 0 bases to trimming and J lost 4 bases, with 12 bases between them. Germline lookup yields CDR1 LNHNV and CDR2 YYDKDF (reference sequence).

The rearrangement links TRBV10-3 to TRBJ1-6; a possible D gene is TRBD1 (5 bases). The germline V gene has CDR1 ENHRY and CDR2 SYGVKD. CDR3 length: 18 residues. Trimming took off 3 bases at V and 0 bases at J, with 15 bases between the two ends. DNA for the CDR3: TGTGCCATCAGTGAACAGGACGGTATCAGCTCCTATAATTCACCCCTCCACTTT. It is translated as CAISEQDGISSYNSPLHF.

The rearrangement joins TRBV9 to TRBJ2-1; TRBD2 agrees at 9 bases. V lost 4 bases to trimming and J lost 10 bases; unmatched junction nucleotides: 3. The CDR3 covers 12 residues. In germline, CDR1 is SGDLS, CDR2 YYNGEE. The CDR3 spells CASSLSGGEQFF. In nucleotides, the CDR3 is TGTGCCAGCAGCCTTAGCGGGGGCGAGCAGTTCTTC.

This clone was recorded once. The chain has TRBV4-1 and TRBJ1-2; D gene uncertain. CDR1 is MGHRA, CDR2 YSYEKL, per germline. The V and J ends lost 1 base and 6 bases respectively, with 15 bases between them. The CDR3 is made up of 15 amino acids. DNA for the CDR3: TGCGCCAGCAGCCAAGTCGCGGCTTTTGGGGATGGCTACACCTTC. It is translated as CASSQVAAFGDGYTF.

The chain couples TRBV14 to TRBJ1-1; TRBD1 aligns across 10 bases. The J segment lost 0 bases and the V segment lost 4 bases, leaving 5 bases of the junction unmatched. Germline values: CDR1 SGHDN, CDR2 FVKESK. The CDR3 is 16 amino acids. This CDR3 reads CASSLRQGAVNTEAFF. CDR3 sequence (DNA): TGTGCCAGCAGCCTACGACAGGGGGCGGTGAACACTGAAGCTTTCTTT.

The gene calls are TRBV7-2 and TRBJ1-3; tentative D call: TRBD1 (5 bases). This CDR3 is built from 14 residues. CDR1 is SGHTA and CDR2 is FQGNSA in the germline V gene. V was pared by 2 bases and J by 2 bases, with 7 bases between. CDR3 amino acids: CASSLKGTGNTIYF. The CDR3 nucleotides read TGTGCCAGCAGCTTAAAGGGGACTGGAAACACCATATATTTT.

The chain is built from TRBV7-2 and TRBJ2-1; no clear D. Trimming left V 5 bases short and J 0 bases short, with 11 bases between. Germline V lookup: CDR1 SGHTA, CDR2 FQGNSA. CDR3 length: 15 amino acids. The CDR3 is CASSVGQSSYNEQFF. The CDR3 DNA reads TGTGCCAGCAGCGTCGGCCAGAGCTCCTACAATGAGCAGTTCTTC.

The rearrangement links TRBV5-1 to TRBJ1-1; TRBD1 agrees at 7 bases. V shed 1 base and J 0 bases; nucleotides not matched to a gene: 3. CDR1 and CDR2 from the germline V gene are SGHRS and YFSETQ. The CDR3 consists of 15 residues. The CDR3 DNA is TGCGCCAGCAGCTTGTCGGGACAGATGAACACTGAAGCTTTCTTT. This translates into CASSLSGQMNTEAFF.

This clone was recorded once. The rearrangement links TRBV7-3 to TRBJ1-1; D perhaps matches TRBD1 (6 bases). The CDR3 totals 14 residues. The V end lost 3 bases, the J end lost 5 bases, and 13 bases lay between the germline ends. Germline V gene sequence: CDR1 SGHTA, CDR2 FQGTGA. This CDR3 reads CASSLRGGQTEAFF. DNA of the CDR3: TGTGCCAGCAGCTTGAGAGGGGGGCAAACTGAAGCTTTCTTT.

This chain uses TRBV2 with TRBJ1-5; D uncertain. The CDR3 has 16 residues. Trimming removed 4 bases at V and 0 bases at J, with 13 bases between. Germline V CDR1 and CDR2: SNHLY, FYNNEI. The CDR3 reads CASSARTDFSNQPQHF. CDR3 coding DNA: TGTGCCAGCAGTGCCCGGACTGATTTTAGCAATCAGCCCCAGCATTTT. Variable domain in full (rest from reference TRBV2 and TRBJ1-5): EPEVTQTPSHQVTQMGQEVILRCVPISNHLYFYWYRQILGQKVEFLVSFYNNEISEKSEIFDDQFSVERPDGSNFTLKIRSTKLEDSAMYFCASSARTDFSNQPQHFGDGTRLSIL.

The chain's CDR3 is CASSLDTPSPLHF. The CDR3 nucleotides read TGTGCCAGCAGCTTAGATACTCCCTCACCCCTCCACTTT. This sequence joins TRBV7-2 and TRBJ1-6; D is ambiguous. This CDR3 has 13 amino acids. V was cut by 1 base and J by 10 bases, with 8 bases left in between. Germline CDR1 is SGHTA and CDR2 is FQGNSA.

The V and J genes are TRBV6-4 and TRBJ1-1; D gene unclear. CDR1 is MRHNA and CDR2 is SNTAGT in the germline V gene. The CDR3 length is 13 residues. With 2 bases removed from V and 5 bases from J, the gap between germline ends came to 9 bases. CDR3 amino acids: CASSDLEGTEAFF. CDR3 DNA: TGTGCCAGCAGTGACCTCGAAGGTACTGAAGCTTTCTTT.

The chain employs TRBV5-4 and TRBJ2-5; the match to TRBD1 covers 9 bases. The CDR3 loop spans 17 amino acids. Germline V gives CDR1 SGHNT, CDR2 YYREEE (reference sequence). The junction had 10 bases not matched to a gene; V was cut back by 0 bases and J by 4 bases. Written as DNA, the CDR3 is TGTGCCAGCAGCTTGGCTTATGGTGGGACAGGGACAGAGACCCAGTACTTC. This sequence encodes CASSLAYGGTGTETQYF.

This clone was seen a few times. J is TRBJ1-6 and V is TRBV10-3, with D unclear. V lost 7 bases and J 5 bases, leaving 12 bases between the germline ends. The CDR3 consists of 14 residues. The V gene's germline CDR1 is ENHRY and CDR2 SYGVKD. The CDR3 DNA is TGTGCCATCAAATCCGACGGGAATAATTCACCCCTCCACTTT. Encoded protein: CAIKSDGNNSPLHF.

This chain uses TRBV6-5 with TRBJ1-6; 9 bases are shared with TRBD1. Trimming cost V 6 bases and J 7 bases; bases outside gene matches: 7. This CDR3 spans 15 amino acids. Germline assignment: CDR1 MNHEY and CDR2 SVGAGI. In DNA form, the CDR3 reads TGTGCCAGCAGACTTGGACAGGGGCCGAATTCACCCCTCCACTTT. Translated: CASRLGQGPNSPLHF.

Here the CDR3 reads CATSSMTSGGPYEQYF. CDR3 in DNA: TGTGCCACCAGCAGTATGACTAGCGGGGGCCCCTACGAGCAGTACTTC. The V and J genes are TRBV15 and TRBJ2-7, with 12 bases that match TRBD2. Looked up from germline, CDR1 is LNHNV and CDR2 is YYDKDF (reference sequence). This CDR3 region has 16 residues. V was clipped by 3 bases and J by 2 bases; unmatched bases: 5.

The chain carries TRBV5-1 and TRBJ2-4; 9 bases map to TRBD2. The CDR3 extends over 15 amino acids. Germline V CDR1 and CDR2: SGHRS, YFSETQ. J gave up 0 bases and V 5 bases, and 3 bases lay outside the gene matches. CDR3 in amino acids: CASSSSGVAKNIQYF. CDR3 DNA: TGCGCCAGCAGTTCTAGCGGGGTAGCCAAAAACATTCAGTACTTC.

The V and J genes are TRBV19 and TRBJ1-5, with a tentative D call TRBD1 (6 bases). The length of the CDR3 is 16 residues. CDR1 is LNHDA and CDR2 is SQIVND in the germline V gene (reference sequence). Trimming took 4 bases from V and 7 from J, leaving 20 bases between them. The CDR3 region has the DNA TGTGCCAGTAGTACCTCTCCGAGAGGGGGATGGCAGCCCCAGCATTTT. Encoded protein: CASSTSPRGGWQPQHF.

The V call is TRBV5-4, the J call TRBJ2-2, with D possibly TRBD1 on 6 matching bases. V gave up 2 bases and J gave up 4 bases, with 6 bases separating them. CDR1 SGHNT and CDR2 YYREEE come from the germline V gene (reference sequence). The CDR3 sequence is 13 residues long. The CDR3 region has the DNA TGTGCCAGCAGCTTAGGGGGCACCGGGGAGCTGTTTTTT. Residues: CASSLGGTGELFF.

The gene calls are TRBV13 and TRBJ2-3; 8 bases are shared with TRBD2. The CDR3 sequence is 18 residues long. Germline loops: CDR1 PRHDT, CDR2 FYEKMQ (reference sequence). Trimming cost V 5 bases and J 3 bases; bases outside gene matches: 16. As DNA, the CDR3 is TGTGCCAGCAGCGGAGGCGGTTGGCGGGGGGCGGGTACAGATACGCAGTATTTT. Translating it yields CASSGGGWRGAGTDTQYF.

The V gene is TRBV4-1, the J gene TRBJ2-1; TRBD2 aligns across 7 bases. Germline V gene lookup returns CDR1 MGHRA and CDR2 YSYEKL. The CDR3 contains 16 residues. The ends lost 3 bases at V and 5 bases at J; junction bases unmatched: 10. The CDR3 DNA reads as TGCGCCAGCAGCCAGCGTCCGGGACTACCTGACAATGAGCAGTTCTTC. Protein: CASSQRPGLPDNEQFF.

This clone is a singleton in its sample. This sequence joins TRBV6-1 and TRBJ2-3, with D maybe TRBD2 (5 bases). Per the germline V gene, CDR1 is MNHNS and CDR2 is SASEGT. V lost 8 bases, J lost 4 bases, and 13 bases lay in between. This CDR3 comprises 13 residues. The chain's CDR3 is CASGSNKADTQYF. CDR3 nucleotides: TGTGCCAGCGGGAGTAATAAGGCAGATACGCAGTATTTT.